The 18 T cell receptor beta chains in this list originate from one sample, sequenced in a study of T-cell reconstitution after alpha-beta-depleted transplantation in children listed by TCRdb under 2016. The library was generated by PCR. The sequencer listed for this sample is Illumina HiSeq 2500. TCR libraries were prepared with molecular barcoding, using unique molecular identifiers to normalize TCRbeta repertoire quantification. Clones were called with MiXCR by TCRdb after fastp trimmed the public reads at Q25, and only in-frame beta chains were retained. Under each unique CDR3 protein, matching rows form one entry showing the most common genes and DNA. The sample records 500,000 to 600,000 distinct CDR3 sequences, approximately 16% of which are singletons. The ten largest clones add up to 3.3% of the sample. The sample consisted of PBMCs from the stem cell graft donor, taken from the stem cell graft. The source of these receptors is a human donor who donated a stem cell graft to a child with acute lymphoblastic leukemia.

This clonotype has only a few counts. The V call is TRBV5-1, the J call TRBJ1-1; TRBD1 aligns across 7 bases. V shed 3 bases, J shed 1 base, and the junction held 9 bases outside the gene matches. The CDR3 covers 16 residues. Germline V gene lookup returns CDR1 SGHRS and CDR2 YFSETQ. The CDR3 loop is CASSSETGTTNTEAFF. The CDR3 DNA is TGCGCCAGCAGCTCTGAGACAGGGACGACGAACACTGAAGCTTTCTTT.

V is TRBV6-6 and J is TRBJ2-4, with D possibly matching TRBD2 (6 bases). Germline V gives CDR1 MNHNY, CDR2 SVGAGI (reference sequence). This CDR3 has 12 residues. Trimming cost V 0 bases and J 14 bases, with 11 bases left between them. CDR3 amino acids: CASSYSGEVEYF. CDR3 in DNA: TGTGCCAGCAGTTACTCAGGGGAGGTAGAGTACTTC.

This clonotype occurred a few times. The rearrangement uses TRBV20-1 and TRBJ1-3; 7 bases agree with TRBD1. Per germline, CDR1 DFQATT and CDR2 SNEGSKA (reference sequence). CDR3 length: 15 amino acids. After removal of 1 base from V and 3 bases from J, the junction contained 6 bases not matched to a gene. CDR3 protein: CSARVSGGYGNTIYF. For the CDR3, the DNA is TGCAGTGCTAGAGTCTCAGGGGGTTATGGAAACACCATATATTTT.

This chain uses TRBV19 with TRBJ2-7; TRBD1 aligns across 9 bases. The germline V gene encodes CDR1 LNHDA and CDR2 SQIVND (reference sequence). This CDR3 spans 15 amino acids. V gave up 5 bases and J gave up 2 bases; unmatched junction bases: 7. CDR3 residues: CASSVGQGIAYEQYF. The CDR3 DNA reads TGTGCCAGTAGTGTGGGACAGGGAATTGCCTACGAGCAGTACTTC.

This chain uses TRBV19 with TRBJ1-1, with D hard to call. The CDR3 has 12 amino acids. CDR1 and CDR2 (germline): LNHDA, SQIVND (reference sequence). V gave up 3 bases and J gave up 4 bases, with 6 bases separating them. CDR3 nucleotide sequence: TGTGCCAGTAGTATTGGGTCCACTGAAGCTTTCTTT. Its protein is CASSIGSTEAFF. The whole variable domain, remainder taken from reference TRBV19 and TRBJ1-1, is DGGITQSPKYLFRKEGQNVTLSCEQNLNHDAMYWYRQDPGQGLRLIYYSQIVNDFQKGDIAEGYSVSREKKESFPLTVTSAQKNPTAFYLCASSIGSTEAFFGQGTRLTVV.

The chain recombines TRBV6-5 with TRBJ2-1, with TRBD1 identical over 8 bases. From germline, CDR1 is MNHEY and CDR2 SVGAGI. V gave up 0 bases and J gave up 10 bases; unmatched junction bases: 11. This CDR3 spans 16 amino acids. CDR3 protein: CASSYSGTGLLGEQFF. In DNA, the CDR3 is TGTGCCAGCAGTTACTCTGGGACAGGACTGCTAGGGGAGCAGTTCTTC.

The rearrangement uses TRBV5-1 and TRBJ2-3, with D possibly TRBD1 on 5 matching bases. V was cut by 0 bases and J by 6 bases, with 8 bases left in between. Germline V lookup: CDR1 SGHRS, CDR2 YFSETQ. The CDR3 loop spans 13 amino acids. The DNA for the CDR3 is TGCGCCAGCAGCTTGGCCGGACATGATACGCAGTATTTT. This translates into CASSLAGHDTQYF.

This clonotype was found a few times. The rearrangement links TRBV4-1 to TRBJ1-1; no definite D call. Germline lookup yields CDR1 MGHRA and CDR2 YSYEKL. With 1 base removed from V and 8 bases from J, the gap between germline ends came to 11 bases. The CDR3 runs 13 residues. CDR3 in DNA: TGCGCCAGCAGCCAAGCAATCCGTCAAGAAGCTTTCTTT. As protein: CASSQAIRQEAFF.

The chain links TRBV6-1 to TRBJ1-1, with D tentatively TRBD1 (6 bases). The CDR3 spans 13 residues. Trimming cost V 7 bases and J 1 base, with 10 bases left between them. Germline V lookup: CDR1 MNHNS, CDR2 SASEGT. CDR3 sequence (DNA): TGTGCCAGCATAAGCAGGGGGAACACTGAAGCTTTCTTT. It translates to CASISRGNTEAFF.

This rearrangement joins TRBV4-2 to TRBJ1-1; perhaps TRBD1 as D (6 bases). CDR1 and CDR2 from the germline V gene are LGHNA and YNFKEQ. There are 14 residues in the CDR3. Trimming took 5 bases from V and 4 from J, leaving 14 bases between them. The CDR3 sequence: CASSDRRGFTEAFF. CDR3 coding DNA: TGTGCCAGCAGCGACCGCAGGGGTTTCACTGAAGCTTTCTTT.

This chain uses TRBV15 with TRBJ2-3; no reliable D call. Germline CDR1 is LNHNV and CDR2 is YYDKDF (reference sequence). The CDR3 runs to 15 residues. Trimming took 3 bases from V and 0 from J, leaving 10 bases between them. The CDR3 sequence is CATSRARLSTDTQYF. The CDR3 DNA reads as TGTGCCACCAGCAGGGCTAGACTGAGCACAGATACGCAGTATTTT.

This clonotype showed up just a few times. The rearrangement links TRBV20-1 to TRBJ2-1, with 11 nucleotides matching TRBD2. Per germline, CDR1 DFQATT and CDR2 SNEGSKA (reference sequence). The junction had 7 bases not matched to a gene; V was cut back by 5 bases and J by 4 bases. The CDR3 is 15 residues long. This chain's CDR3 is CSAPGTSGTYNEQFF. The CDR3 DNA reads as TGCAGTGCTCCCGGGACTAGCGGAACTTACAATGAGCAGTTCTTC.

The V and J genes are TRBV7-9 and TRBJ1-1, with a tentative D call TRBD1 (6 bases). CDR3 size: 16 residues. CDR1 is SEHNR, CDR2 FQNEAQ, per germline (reference sequence). With 5 bases removed from V and 10 bases from J, the gap between germline ends came to 26 bases. The CDR3 protein is CASSPLVGGAKEGAFF. The CDR3 bases are TGTGCCAGCAGCCCCCTCGTTGGGGGGGCGAAGGAAGGAGCTTTCTTT.

V is TRBV10-3 and J is TRBJ2-7; 7 nucleotides align to TRBD1. V shed 9 bases and J 0 bases; nucleotides not matched to a gene: 2. CDR3 length equals 12 residues. Germline assignment: CDR1 ENHRY and CDR2 SYGVKD. The CDR3 nucleotides are TGTGCCATGGGACAGAGCTCCTACGAGCAGTACTTC. Encoded protein: CAMGQSSYEQYF.

This clonotype appeared many times. The chain combines TRBV12-3 or TRBV12-4 with TRBJ1-1; no firm D call. CDR3 length: 15 amino acids. Trimming removed 1 base at V and 0 bases at J, with 9 bases between. The CDR3 sequence is CASSLGPGLNTEAFF. DNA of the CDR3: TGTGCCAGCAGTTTAGGCCCAGGACTGAACACTGAAGCTTTCTTT.

This clonotype has more than one count but fewer than ten. This sequence joins TRBV7-9 and TRBJ2-2; the D gene could be TRBD1 or TRBD2 (5 bases each). This CDR3 has 16 amino acids. Germline V lookup: CDR1 SEHNR, CDR2 FQNEAQ (reference sequence). V lost 2 bases and J lost 3, with 13 bases in between. The CDR3 loop reads CASSLLVGVHTGELFF. Written as DNA, the CDR3 is TGTGCCAGCAGCTTACTCGTGGGGGTGCACACCGGGGAGCTGTTTTTT.

This clonotype was detected a few times. The chain couples TRBV6-2 or TRBV6-3 to TRBJ2-7, with 7 bases fitting TRBD1. The CDR3 loop spans 15 amino acids. In germline, CDR1 is MNHEY, CDR2 SVGEGT. V trimming: 0 bases; J trimming: 6 bases; junction bases outside the gene matches: 8. CDR3 coding DNA: TGTGCCAGCAGTTACTCAGCGGACAGGCTTCGCGAGCAGTACTTC. Its protein product is CASSYSADRLREQYF.

The J gene is TRBJ2-2, the V gene TRBV18; a weak D match, TRBD2 (6 bases). The CDR3 has 15 residues. Trimming removed 1 base at V and 1 base at J, with 7 bases between. Germline-derived CDR1 and CDR2 are KGHSH and LQKENI. The CDR3 sequence: CASSPRGMNTGELFF. CDR3 in DNA: TGTGCCAGCTCACCACGCGGGATGAACACCGGGGAGCTGTTTTTT.